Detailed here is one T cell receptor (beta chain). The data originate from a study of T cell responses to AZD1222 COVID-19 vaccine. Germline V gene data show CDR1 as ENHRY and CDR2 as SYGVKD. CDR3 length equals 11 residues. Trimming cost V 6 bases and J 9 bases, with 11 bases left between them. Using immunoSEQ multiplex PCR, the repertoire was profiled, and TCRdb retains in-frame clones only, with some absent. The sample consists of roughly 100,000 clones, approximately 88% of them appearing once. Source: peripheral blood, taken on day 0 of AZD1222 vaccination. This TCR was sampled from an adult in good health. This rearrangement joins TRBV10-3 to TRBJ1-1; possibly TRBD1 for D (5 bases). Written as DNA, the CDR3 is TGTGCCATCAGGGAGACAGATAAAGCTTTCTTT. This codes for CAIRETDKAFF.